This T cell receptor (beta chain) was sequenced in a study of T cell responses to AZD1222 COVID-19 vaccine. Study-wide results and caveats: Donor demographics were predominantly white British with a female majority; clonal diversity may be underestimated. Baseline testing showed seropositivity in only six AZD1222 recipients. Compared with day 0, the breadth and depth of the Spike-specific TCR repertoire rose significantly after two doses of AZD1222. Sampling captured repertoires only after the peak T cell response.

The CDR3 sequence is 17 residues long. Germline CDR1 is LNHNV and CDR2 is YYDKDF (reference sequence). The V segment lost 3 bases and the J segment 1 base; nucleotides outside the gene matches: 7. Generated by immunoSEQ multiplex PCR, the TCRdb table keeps only in-frame clones and is missing some. Here the sample spans roughly 110,000 clones, 75% to 90% being singletons. With regard to this clone: Its antigen is as yet unknown.

The rearrangement links TRBV15 to TRBJ2-1, with 9 bases identical to TRBD2. This sequence originates from an adult in good health. The specimen comprised peripheral blood, sampled on day 0 of AZD1222 vaccination. The CDR3 bases are TGTGCCACCAGCAGCGCATTAACTAGCGGGTCCTACAATGAGCAGTTCTTC. The encoded protein is CATSSALTSGSYNEQFF. The entire variable domain, with the rest obtained from reference TRBV15 and TRBJ2-1, is as follows: DAMVIQNPRYQVTQFGKPVTLSCSQTLNHNVMYWYQQKSSQAPKLLFHYYDKDFNNEADTPDNFQSRRPNTSFCFLDIRSPGLGDTAMYLCATSSALTSGSYNEQFFGPGTRLTVL.